This T cell receptor (beta chain) was recorded in a study of T cells in Graves' hyperthyroidism and ophthalmopathy. Study details: Peripheral blood sampling occurred at initial diagnosis, before any treatment.

Stability of Graves' hyperthyroidism was defined as absent ophthalmopathy progression within 18 months. On the basis of clinical symptoms, serum thyroxine and TRAb, thyroid ultrasound and orbital computed tomography, diagnoses were made. This clonotype was found many times. Its specificity is not known. From RNA transcripts, TCR beta CDR3 regions were amplified. During a first-round RT-PCR of the TCR CDR3, the HTBI primer set was used. TCRdb passed the multiplex PCR reads through MiXCR, listing each CDR3 protein once. The sample holds approximately 600,000 distinct CDR3 sequences, 15% to 20% seen once. Study findings and constraints: In the blood, most expanded thyroid clonotypes above 0.001 appeared as well.

The sequence came from a young woman with Graves' hyperthyroidism. Sequenced: blood.

CDR3 protein: CASSQTTTGGDGYTF. The CDR3 DNA sequence: TGTGCCAGCAGCCAGACGACCACAGGGGGCGATGGCTACACCTTC. The chain links TRBV12-3 or TRBV12-4 to TRBJ1-2, with 9 bases lining up with TRBD1. CDR3 length equals 15 residues. Trimming took 6 bases from V and 6 from J; bases not matched to a gene: 11.